Sequencing of this TCR beta chain was carried out in a study of Ad26.COV2.S vaccination and SARS-CoV-2 variants. Study overall: Intramuscularly, Ad26.COV2.S was given either once or twice, 56 days apart. Overall study results and limits: Total T cell responses, in the TCR breadth and depth analyses, may have been underestimated. Spike-specific TCR breadth was greater in vaccine than placebo recipients.

Regarding treatment: approximately 18 received Ad26.COV2.S at low or high dose, single or two shots; several received placebo; per-sample allocation not given. Collection of the samples took place on day 63 after the first injection of vaccine or placebo. The sample came from a Boston adult aged 18-55 years. About this clone itself: Its target is unknown.

This CDR3 contains 15 residues. Germline lookup yields CDR1 SGHRS and CDR2 YFSETQ. Trimming cost V 2 bases and J 4 bases, with 16 bases left between them. Sequencing was performed with immunoSEQ multiplex PCR; in TCRdb, only in-frame clones are kept and a portion is missing. The sample yields 350,000 to 450,000 clones, roughly 85% seen once. The source is a person between 18 and 60 years old who received the Ad26.COV2.S COVID-19 vaccine or a placebo. Material: peripheral blood, obtained in a trial of Ad26.COV2.S vaccine versus placebo. The V call is TRBV5-1, the J call TRBJ2-7; weak D call: TRBD1 (6 bases). The CDR3 is CASSLAGTWDYEQYF. The CDR3 DNA is TGCGCCAGCAGCTTAGCCGGGACATGGGATTACGAGCAGTACTTC.